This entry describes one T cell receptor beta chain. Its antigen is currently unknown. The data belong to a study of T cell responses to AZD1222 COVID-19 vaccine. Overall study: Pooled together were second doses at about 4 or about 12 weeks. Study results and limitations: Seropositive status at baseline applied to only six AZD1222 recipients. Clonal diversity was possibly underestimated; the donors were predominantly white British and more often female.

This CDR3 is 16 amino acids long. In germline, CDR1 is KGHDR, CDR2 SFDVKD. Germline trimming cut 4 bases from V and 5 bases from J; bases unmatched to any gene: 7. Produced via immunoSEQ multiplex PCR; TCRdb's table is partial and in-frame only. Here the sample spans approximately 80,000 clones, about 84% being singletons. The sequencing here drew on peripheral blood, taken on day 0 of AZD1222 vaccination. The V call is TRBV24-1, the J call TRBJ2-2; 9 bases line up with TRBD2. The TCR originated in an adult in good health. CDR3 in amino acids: CATSDPGLAGTGELFF. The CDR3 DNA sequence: TGTGCCACCAGTGACCCGGGACTAGCAGGGACCGGGGAGCTGTTTTTT.